Below are 15 T cell receptor beta chains sequenced from a single sample in a study of patients and donors after allogeneic stem cell transplantation. Using its own MiXCR run on the RT-PCR reads, TCRdb lists one record per CDR3 protein. The profile shows approximately 160,000 distinct CDR3 sequences, over 25% of them singletons. Sequenced: blood, either unsorted or a sorted T cell fraction (not recorded which). Receptor source: a human donor who was either an allogeneic HSCT recipient or a stem cell or donor lymphocyte infusion donor (not recorded which). It is not recorded whose cells these are; they may come from a transplant donor.

The gene calls are TRBV21-1 and TRBJ2-5. TRBV21-1 is marked as a pseudogene. This CDR3 has 15 amino acids. The chain's CDR3 is CASSKGGANQETQYF. CDR3 nucleotides: TGTGCCAGCAGCAAAGGTGGAGCAAACCAAGAGACCCAGTACTTC.

A few counts support this clonotype. V gene TRBV12-3 or TRBV12-4 combines with J gene TRBJ1-5; unclear D gene. CDR3 length: 14 amino acids. V lost 3 bases to trimming and J lost 7 bases, with 13 bases between them. CDR3 region: CASSFVPTGQPQHF. The CDR3, as DNA: TGTGCCAGCAGTTTTGTCCCGACGGGGCAGCCCCAGCATTTT.

This clonotype was detected only a few times. The rearrangement uses TRBV10-3 and TRBJ1-2; D not resolved. This CDR3 region has 12 residues. The germline V gene has CDR1 ENHRY and CDR2 SYGVKD. Trimming took off 7 bases at V and 6 bases at J, with 12 bases between the two ends. Written as DNA, the CDR3 is TGTGCCATCAAGAGGGAAATGAATGGCTACACCTTC. It specifies CAIKREMNGYTF.

This clonotype has more than one count but fewer than ten. V usage is TRBV27 and J usage is TRBJ2-1, with unresolved D. The CDR3 runs 14 residues. V was trimmed by 2 bases and J by 5 bases, leaving 10 bases between them. The germline gives CDR1 MNHEY, CDR2 SMNVEV (reference sequence). The CDR3 reads CASSLSRSHNEQFF. Here the CDR3 DNA reads TGTGCCAGCAGTTTAAGCAGGTCCCACAATGAGCAGTTCTTC.

The J gene is TRBJ2-5, the V gene TRBV2, with no clear D. The CDR3 contains 10 residues. The germline CDR1 and CDR2 sequences are SNHLY and FYNNEI. V was trimmed by 5 bases and J by 5 bases, leaving 3 bases between them. CDR3 DNA sequence: TGTGCCAGCAGTTACGAGACCCAGTACTTC. Residues: CASSYETQYF.

The chain combines TRBV14 with TRBJ2-7; a possible D gene is TRBD2 (6 bases). Looked up from germline, CDR1 is SGHDN and CDR2 is FVKESK. The ends were cut back, 3 bases at V and 2 bases at J, with 11 bases in the middle. This CDR3 spans 14 amino acids. CDR3 bases: TGTGCCAGCAGCCAGCCGGGGGAACCCTACGAGCAGTACTTC. Encoded protein: CASSQPGEPYEQYF.

The rearrangement links TRBV10-3 to TRBJ1-1, with D unclear. V lost 11 bases and J lost 1, with 11 bases in between. The CDR3 runs to 12 residues. In germline, CDR1 is ENHRY, CDR2 SYGVKD. The CDR3 loop reads CAALGKNTEAFF. The CDR3 coding sequence is TGTGCCGCCCTCGGGAAGAACACTGAAGCTTTCTTT.

This clonotype was observed a handful of times. The V and J genes are TRBV7-9 and TRBJ2-7, with D possibly being TRBD2 (6 bases). V was shortened by 3 bases and J by 0 bases, with 9 bases between the two germline ends. This CDR3 is 14 amino acids long. The germline gives CDR1 SEHNR, CDR2 FQNEAQ (reference sequence). For the CDR3, the DNA is TGTGCCAGCAGCTTGCACGGGGGCTCCTACGAGCAGTACTTC. Translation gives CASSLHGGSYEQYF.

This clonotype was counted a few times. In DNA, the CDR3 is TGTGCCAGCAGTTACTCCTTGGGGATAGGACAAGGGCCTGGTGAAGCTTTCTTT. Its protein is CASSYSLGIGQGPGEAFF. This chain connects TRBV6-5 to TRBJ1-1; TRBD1 might be the D (5 bases). Trimming cost V 0 bases and J 7 bases, with 24 bases left between them. The CDR3 is 18 amino acids. The germline V gene has CDR1 MNHEY and CDR2 SVGAGI.

The CDR3 coding sequence is TGTGCCAGCAGTTTACCAGGGACTAGCCGGATCGCAGATACGCAGTATTTT. This gives the protein CASSLPGTSRIADTQYF. The chain links TRBV12-3 or TRBV12-4 to TRBJ2-3, with TRBD2 identical over 9 bases. This CDR3 spans 17 amino acids. With V trimmed by 2 bases and J by 4 bases, 10 bases remained unmatched.

A few counts support this clonotype. V gene TRBV9 combines with J gene TRBJ2-7; no firm D call. Germline V gives CDR1 SGDLS, CDR2 YYNGEE. V lost 2 bases and J 3 bases, leaving 12 bases between the germline ends. The CDR3 covers 14 residues. Here the CDR3 DNA reads TGTGCCAGCAGCGTGGCCCACCCCGGCTACGAGCAGTACTTC. Its translation: CASSVAHPGYEQYF.

This chain joins TRBV20-1 and TRBJ2-1; a possible D gene is TRBD2 (6 bases). Trimming cost V 5 bases and J 4 bases, with 18 bases left between them. Germline CDR1 and CDR2: DFQATT and SNEGSKA (reference sequence). The CDR3 sequence is 15 residues long. The CDR3 sequence: CSAQPTGGVYNEQFF. CDR3 nucleotides: TGCAGTGCTCAACCGACTGGCGGGGTTTACAATGAGCAGTTCTTC.

The chain combines TRBV27 with TRBJ2-7, with D maybe TRBD2 (5 bases). V dropped 4 bases and J dropped 2 bases, with 9 bases sitting between them. The germline CDR1 and CDR2 sequences are MNHEY and SMNVEV (reference sequence). CDR3 length: 13 residues. CDR3 in DNA: TGTGCCAGCAGTTCCGCGGGCCCCTACGAGCAGTACTTC. Translation gives CASSSAGPYEQYF.

V usage is TRBV20-1 and J usage is TRBJ2-1; maybe TRBD2 (7 bases). The CDR3 is 16 residues long. V lost 1 base, J lost 3 bases, and 16 bases lay in between. Germline CDR1 DFQATT, CDR2 SNEGSKA (reference sequence). As DNA, the CDR3 is TGCAGTGCTAGAGGCGCGGGGGCAAAGGTCTACAATGAGCAGTTCTTC. Translated, it gives CSARGAGAKVYNEQFF.

This chain links TRBV20-1 with TRBJ1-2, with D possibly being TRBD1 (5 bases). With 7 bases removed from V and 0 bases from J, the gap between germline ends came to 15 bases. Per germline, CDR1 DFQATT and CDR2 SNEGSKA (reference sequence). The CDR3 length is 14 residues. The CDR3 here is CSGPHPGPNYGYTF. CDR3 nucleotides: TGCAGTGGCCCCCATCCGGGACCTAACTATGGCTACACCTTC.